The clone carrying this T cell receptor beta chain was counted ten times or more. What it binds is unknown. This specimen belongs to a study of response to subunit inactivated influenza vaccine. Regarding the study as a whole: T cells newly recruited by each seasonal influenza vaccination are few, the authors suggested.

MiXCR, run by TCRdb on the RT-PCR reads, gives a single entry per CDR3 protein. The sample contains about half a million distinct CDR3 sequences, approximately 11% of which appear only once. The CDR3 has 17 residues. Germline V CDR1 and CDR2: DFQATT, SNEGSKA (reference sequence). Trimming cost V 3 bases and J 0 bases, with 18 bases left between them. The TCR sequence derives from a man aged 50 to 59 who received an inactivated influenza vaccine. The chain links TRBV20-1 to TRBJ1-5; D gene ambiguous. The specimen comprised PBMCs from blood, sampled roughly 45 days after vaccination. For the CDR3, the DNA is TGCAGTGCTAGTCATCAAGCGATTTTAATTAGCAATCAGCCCCAGCATTTT. Translated, it gives CSASHQAILISNQPQHF.